The source of this T cell receptor (beta chain) is a study of T cells in Graves' hyperthyroidism and ophthalmopathy. Study-wide context: Peripheral blood draws took place at initial diagnosis, ahead of any treatment. Study results and limitations: Blood also contained most expanded thyroid clonotypes above 0.001.

Trimming cost V 5 bases and J 3 bases; bases outside gene matches: 8. Germline CDR1 and CDR2: SGHAT and FQNNGV. This CDR3 has 16 residues. In its sample, this clonotype was seen many times. What it binds is unknown. From RNA transcripts, TCR beta CDR3 regions were amplified. Initially, a first-round RT-PCR of the TCR CDR3 employed the HTBI primer set. MiXCR was run by TCRdb on the multiplex PCR reads, yielding one entry per CDR3 protein. The table records approximately 690,000 distinct CDR3 sequences, around 20% of them present only once. This TCR was recovered from a man under 40 with Graves' ophthalmopathy. The chain joins TRBV11-2 to TRBJ2-1; 9 bases match TRBD1. Input material: blood. The DNA for the CDR3 is TGTGCCAGCAGCCCCGTCGGGGACAGGGTCTACAATGAGCAGTTCTTC. Its protein is CASSPVGDRVYNEQFF. Supplemented by reference TRBV11-2 and TRBJ2-1, the full variable domain reads EAGVAQSPRYKIIEKRQSVAFWCNPISGHATLYWYQQILGQGPKLLIQFQNNGVVDDSQLPKDRFSAERLKGVDSTLKIQPAKLEDSAVYLCASSPVGDRVYNEQFFGPGTRLTVL.